The 12 T cell receptor beta chains presented below share a single source sample, sequenced in a study of early T cells in non-severe SARS-CoV-2 infection. One entry per CDR3 protein, called by TCRdb with MiXCR from the 5' RACE reads. The sample holds about 97,000 distinct CDR3 sequences, roughly 11% seen once. The source material was whole blood, sampled at baseline. These receptors originate from an adult who was a healthcare worker with PCR-confirmed SARS-CoV-2 infection or an uninfected control (not recorded which).

CDR3 in amino acids: CASSLERPTEAFF. The DNA for the CDR3 is TGTGCCAGCAGCTTAGAGAGGCCCACTGAAGCTTTCTTT. This chain connects TRBV11-2 to TRBJ1-1, with no clear D. The CDR3 runs 13 residues. The germline V gene has CDR1 SGHAT and CDR2 FQNNGV. The V end lost 0 bases, the J end lost 4 bases, and 6 bases lay between the germline ends. Complete variable domain (other parts from reference TRBV11-2 and TRBJ1-1): EAGVAQSPRYKIIEKRQSVAFWCNPISGHATLYWYQQILGQGPKLLIQFQNNGVVDDSQLPKDRFSAERLKGVDSTLKIQPAKLEDSAVYLCASSLERPTEAFFGQGTRLTVV.

The chain employs TRBV5-5 and TRBJ1-1; 7 bases match TRBD1. The length of the CDR3 is 15 residues. CDR1 and CDR2 from the germline V gene are SGHKS and YYEKEE (reference sequence). V was clipped by 5 bases and J by 0 bases; unmatched bases: 7. DNA for the CDR3: TGTGCCAGCAGACCCCCCGGGACAGTGAACACTGAAGCTTTCTTT. Protein: CASRPPGTVNTEAFF.

This clonotype was observed a few times. The V gene is TRBV2, the J gene TRBJ2-7, with 10 bases that match TRBD1. V lost 11 bases and J lost 4; bases outside the gene matches: 8. This CDR3 has 13 amino acids. CDR1 and CDR2 from the germline V gene are SNHLY and FYNNEI. The CDR3 DNA follows: TGTGCCGGTCGGACAGGGGGGACGTACGAGCAGTACTTC. It translates to CAGRTGGTYEQYF.

V gene TRBV29-1 combines with J gene TRBJ1-1; D is unresolved. From germline, CDR1 is SQVTM and CDR2 ANQGSEA. The CDR3 has 10 residues. The CDR3 DNA reads TGCAGTTCGTTGGGCACTGAAGCTTTCTTT. Translation gives CSSLGTEAFF.

This clonotype has at least ten counts. The chain has TRBV7-8 and TRBJ2-7; perhaps TRBD1 as D (5 bases). Germline CDR1 is SGHVS and CDR2 is FQNEAQ. The V gene lost 3 bases and the J gene lost 7 bases, with 10 bases spanning the gap. The CDR3 covers 12 residues. Written as DNA, the CDR3 is TGTGCCAGCAGCTTCCAGGGTGGAGAGCAGTACTTC. This translates into CASSFQGGEQYF.

This clonotype was recorded at least ten times. The V gene is TRBV5-1, the J gene TRBJ1-5; no firm D call. Trimming stripped 0 bases from V and 5 bases from J, with 6 bases between. The germline V gene has CDR1 SGHRS and CDR2 YFSETQ. CDR3 length: 13 amino acids. The CDR3 protein is CASSLGWDQPQHF. The CDR3 DNA is TGCGCCAGCAGCTTGGGGTGGGATCAGCCCCAGCATTTT.

This clonotype was detected only a few times. The gene calls are TRBV29-1 and TRBJ1-2, with unresolved D. Germline V CDR1 and CDR2: SQVTM, ANQGSEA. The CDR3 covers 12 residues. V was cut by 2 bases and J by 4 bases, with 8 bases left in between. The CDR3: CSVEIGSYGYTF. The DNA for the CDR3 is TGCAGCGTTGAAATAGGGAGCTATGGCTACACCTTC.

The gene calls are TRBV29-1 and TRBJ1-2, with D possibly TRBD1 on 5 matching bases. This CDR3 is 11 amino acids long. The germline gives CDR1 SQVTM, CDR2 ANQGSEA. The germline V and J ends were trimmed by 5 bases and 5 bases, with 9 bases remaining between them. The DNA for the CDR3 is TGCAGCGTTTCTGACAGTTATGGCTACACCTTC. Its protein product is CSVSDSYGYTF.

In this sample, this clonotype turned up a few times. The chain is built from TRBV7-9 and TRBJ2-7, with 12 bases identical to TRBD2. V dropped 5 bases and J dropped 3; count of bases not matched to a gene: 8. Germline lookup yields CDR1 SEHNR and CDR2 FQNEAQ (reference sequence). The CDR3 is 16 residues long. The CDR3 is CASSLQKTSGGYEQYF. The CDR3 DNA sequence: TGTGCCAGCAGCCTCCAAAAGACTAGCGGGGGCTACGAGCAGTACTTC.

This clonotype was detected only a few times. The chain uses TRBV6-1 and TRBJ2-1; D might be TRBD1 or TRBD2, each matching 5 bases. The CDR3 runs to 16 residues. The ends were cut back, 11 bases at V and 0 bases at J, with 20 bases in the middle. The germline V gene has CDR1 MNHNS and CDR2 SASEGT. CDR3 nucleotide sequence: TGTGCCGCGGCCGGGGCCGGGCGAAGCTCCTACAATGAGCAGTTCTTC. Translated: CAAAGAGRSSYNEQFF.

The V call is TRBV5-6, the J call TRBJ1-5; 7 nucleotides line up with TRBD1. After removal of 4 bases from V and 3 bases from J, the junction contained 1 base not matched to a gene. CDR3 size: 13 residues. The germline V gene encodes CDR1 SGHDT and CDR2 YYEEEE. This CDR3 is CASSGTDNQPQHF. The DNA of the CDR3 is TGTGCCAGCAGCGGGACAGACAATCAGCCCCAGCATTTT.

The V gene is TRBV5-6, the J gene TRBJ1-2, with D hard to call. The V end was cut by 2 bases, the J end by 7 bases, with 18 bases between. CDR1 SGHDT and CDR2 YYEEEE come from the germline V gene. This CDR3 spans 15 amino acids. The CDR3 nucleotides read TGTGCCAGCAGCTTTCTCCGCACGGAATCTGGTGGCTACACCTTC. It codes for CASSFLRTESGGYTF.